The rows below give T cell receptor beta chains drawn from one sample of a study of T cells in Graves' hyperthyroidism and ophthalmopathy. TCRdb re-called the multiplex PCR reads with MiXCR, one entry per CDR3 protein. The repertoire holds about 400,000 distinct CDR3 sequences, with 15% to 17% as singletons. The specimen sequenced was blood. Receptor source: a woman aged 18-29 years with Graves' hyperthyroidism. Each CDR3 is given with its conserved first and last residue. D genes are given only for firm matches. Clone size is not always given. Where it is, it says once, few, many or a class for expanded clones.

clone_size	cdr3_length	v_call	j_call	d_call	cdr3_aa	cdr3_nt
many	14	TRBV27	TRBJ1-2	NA	CASSLSNGIYGYTF	TGTGCCAGCAGTTTATCTAACGGGATCTATGGCTACACCTTC
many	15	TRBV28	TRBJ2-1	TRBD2	CASSLRTSGDLKQFF	TGTGCCAGCAGTCTACGGACTAGCGGGGACCTCAAGCAGTTCTTC
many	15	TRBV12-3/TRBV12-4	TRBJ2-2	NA	CASSFPSPPPGELFF	TGTGCCAGCAGCTTCCCGTCGCCTCCCCCCGGGGAGCTGTTTTTT
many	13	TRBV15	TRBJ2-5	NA	CATSPSPGFPQYF	TGTGCCACCAGCCCTAGCCCGGGGTTCCCCCAGTACTTC
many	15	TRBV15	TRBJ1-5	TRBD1	CATSRVQGANQPQHF	TGTGCCACCAGCAGAGTACAGGGGGCCAATCAGCCCCAGCATTTT
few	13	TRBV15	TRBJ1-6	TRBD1	CATSRDRGSPLHF	TGTGCCACCAGCAGAGACAGGGGGTCACCCCTCCACTTT
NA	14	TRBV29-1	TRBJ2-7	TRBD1	CSVELDRGRYEQYF	TGCAGCGTTGAACTTGACAGGGGGCGCTACGAGCAGTACTTC
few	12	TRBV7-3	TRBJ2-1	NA	CASSVRLGEQFF	TGTGCCAGCAGCGTCCGACTGGGTGAGCAGTTCTTC
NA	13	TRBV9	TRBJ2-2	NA	CASSAANTGELFF	TGTGCCAGCAGCGCAGCGAACACCGGGGAGCTGTTTTTT
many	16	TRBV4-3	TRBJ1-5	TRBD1	CASSQGPGGMVGPQHF	TGCGCCAGCAGCCAAGGTCCAGGGGGGATGGTGGGGCCCCAGCATTTT
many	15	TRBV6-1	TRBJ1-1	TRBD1	CATQWTGGLNTEAFF	TGTGCCACCCAATGGACAGGGGGCTTGAACACTGAAGCTTTCTTT
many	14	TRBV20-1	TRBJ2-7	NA	CSARDPLVTYEQYF	TGCAGTGCTAGAGATCCCCTAGTTACCTACGAGCAGTACTTC
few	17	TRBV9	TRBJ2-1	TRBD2	CASSAGGGDHSYNEQFF	TGTGCCAGCAGCGCTGGGGGGGGGGACCACTCCTACAATGAGCAGTTCTTC
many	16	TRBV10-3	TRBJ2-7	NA	CAISDVSQRDYYEQYF	TGTGCCATCAGTGACGTATCACAGAGAGATTACTACGAGCAGTACTTC
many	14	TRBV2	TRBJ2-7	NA	CASSPGPPAYEQYF	TGTGCCAGCAGCCCGGGACCGCCAGCCTACGAGCAGTACTTC
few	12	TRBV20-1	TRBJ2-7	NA	CSARDGTYEQYF	TGCAGTGCTAGGGACGGCACCTACGAGCAGTACTTC
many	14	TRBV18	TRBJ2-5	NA	CASSPRSQQETQYF	TGTGCCAGCTCACCAAGGTCACAGCAAGAGACCCAGTACTTC
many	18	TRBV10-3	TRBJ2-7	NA	CAISDPSTGGGRFYEQYF	TGTGCCATCAGTGACCCGTCAACAGGGGGGGGTAGGTTTTACGAGCAGTACTTC
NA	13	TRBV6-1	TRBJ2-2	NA	CASSVVVTGELFF	TGTGCCAGCAGTGTGGTGGTCACCGGGGAGCTGTTTTTT
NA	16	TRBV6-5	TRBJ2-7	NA	CASSYSRRMGDYEQYF	TGTGCCAGCAGTTACTCGAGGCGGATGGGTGACTACGAGCAGTACTTC
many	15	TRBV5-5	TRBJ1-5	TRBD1	CASSVTGDYNQPQHF	TGTGCCAGCAGCGTTACAGGGGACTACAATCAGCCCCAGCATTTT
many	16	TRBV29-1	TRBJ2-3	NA	CSVEGWAASSTDTQYF	TGCAGCGTTGAAGGGTGGGCGGCAAGTAGCACAGATACGCAGTATTTT